Listed below are T cell receptor beta chains from one sample, sequenced in a study of response to subunit inactivated influenza vaccine. Each CDR3 protein gets one entry after TCRdb re-called the RT-PCR reads with MiXCR. Of 500,000 to 600,000 distinct CDR3 sequences in the sample, 10% to 15% were seen once. The material was PBMCs from blood, obtained roughly 46 days after vaccination. The receptors were sampled from a man aged 45-60 years who received an inactivated influenza vaccine. The CDR3 runs from the conserved cysteine through the conserved F or W. D genes are given only for firm matches. Clone size is given for some rows only: seen once, a few or many times, or a class if the clone is expanded.

J,V,D,size,DNA,CDR3
TRBJ2-7,TRBV5-1,NA,NA,TGCGCCAGCAGCTTGGCCAATGGCGGAACGACCTACGAGCAGTACTTC,CASSLANGGTTYEQYF
TRBJ2-1,TRBV6-5,NA,few,TGTGCCAGCAGTTACATCGGGACTCCGGGGCATGAGCAGTTCTTC,CASSYIGTPGHEQFF
TRBJ2-7,TRBV7-9,NA,NA,TGTGCCAGCAGCTCCGAGGCGGTCGACGAGCAGTACTTC,CASSSEAVDEQYF
TRBJ1-6,TRBV15,TRBD1,NA,TGTGCCACCAGCACGGAGACAGGGGCGACCCTCCACTTT,CATSTETGATLHF
TRBJ2-6,TRBV29-1,TRBD1,NA,TGCAGCGCCGGGACAGGGGTATCCTCTGGGGCCAACGTCCTGACTTTC,CSAGTGVSSGANVLTF
TRBJ1-1,TRBV4-2,NA,NA,TGTGCCAGCAGCCAAATCGCAGGGGCCCCTTCTACTGAAGCTTTCTTT,CASSQIAGAPSTEAFF
TRBJ2-7,TRBV28,TRBD2,few,TGTGCCAGCAACGCTGGACTAGTTGGCTACGAGCAGTACTTC,CASNAGLVGYEQYF
TRBJ2-7,TRBV20-1,NA,NA,TGCAGTGCTAGAGATCCTGGGGTGCCGTACGAGCAGTACTTC,CSARDPGVPYEQYF
TRBJ1-1,TRBV20-1,NA,NA,TGCAGTGCTAGGGACACTGAAGCTTTCTTT,CSARDTEAFF
TRBJ2-3,TRBV11-1,TRBD2,few,TGTGCCAGCAGCAATTCGAGGGGGCTAGCGGGGCTCAGCACAGATACGCAGTATTTT,CASSNSRGLAGLSTDTQYF
TRBJ2-2,TRBV10-3,NA,many,TGTGCCATACGCGGGACAGCGAACACCGGGGAGCTGTTTTTT,CAIRGTANTGELFF
TRBJ2-3,TRBV5-1,NA,many,TGCGCCAGCAGCGGAGGAGCCGGGACACCAGGGACAGATACGCAGTATTTT,CASSGGAGTPGTDTQYF
TRBJ2-7,TRBV20-1,NA,NA,TGCAGTGCCTGGAGGCCGGACGGAGCCTACGAGCAGTACTTC,CSAWRPDGAYEQYF
TRBJ1-4,TRBV11-2,NA,NA,TGTGCCAGCAGCCCCAATCCAGGGAGGGAAAAACTGTTTTTT,CASSPNPGREKLFF
TRBJ2-2,TRBV7-9,NA,few,TGTGCCAGCAGGGACGCAGGGACTGGATCCGGGGAGCTGTTTTTT,CASRDAGTGSGELFF
TRBJ1-2,TRBV7-2,NA,few,TGTGCCAGCAGTGAACAGGTCCCAGGGGGCTACACCTTC,CASSEQVPGGYTF
TRBJ2-2,TRBV12-3/TRBV12-4,NA,few,TGTGCCAGCACCCCTGGGGGGCTCAACACCGGGGAGCTGTTTTTT,CASTPGGLNTGELFF
TRBJ2-1,TRBV6-5,NA,many,TGTGCCAGCAGAAGTTCCTACAATGAGCAGTTCTTC,CASRSSYNEQFF
TRBJ2-7,TRBV6-1,TRBD1,few,TGTGCCAGCACCGTCCCCTGTCGACAGGGACGAACCTACGAGCAGTACTTC,CASTVPCRQGRTYEQYF
TRBJ1-5,TRBV18,NA,NA,TGTGCCAGCTCACCTCAGTACAAAGACAATCAGCCCCAGCATTTT,CASSPQYKDNQPQHF
TRBJ2-1,TRBV9,NA,NA,TGTGCCAGCAGCGTAGGGGGGGGGCCCTCCAATGAGCAGTTCTTC,CASSVGGGPSNEQFF
TRBJ2-7,TRBV7-9,TRBD1,many,TGTGCCAGCAGCTTTGGACAGGATCCCTACGAGCAGTACTTC,CASSFGQDPYEQYF
TRBJ1-3,TRBV7-2,TRBD1,NA,TGTGCCAGCAGCCAACAGGGGGTAGGAAACACCATATATTTT,CASSQQGVGNTIYF
TRBJ2-7,TRBV29-1,TRBD1,few,TGCAGCGTTGTTACCGGGACAGGGGCCAACGAGCAGTACTTC,CSVVTGTGANEQYF
TRBJ1-5,TRBV20-1,NA,few,TGCAGTGCTAGAGGAAACAGTGGCAATCAGCCCCAGCATTTT,CSARGNSGNQPQHF
TRBJ2-5,TRBV28,NA,few,TGTGCCAGCAGACCCTCTGGGCCGGCTCAAGAGACCCAGTACTTC,CASRPSGPAQETQYF
TRBJ2-3,TRBV18,NA,few,TGTGCCAGCGCGGTAGGGGCCCGCACAGATACGCAGTATTTT,CASAVGARTDTQYF
TRBJ2-6,TRBV7-2,NA,NA,TGTGCCAGCAGCCCGCGGAGAGGTGGGGCCAACGTCCTGACTTTC,CASSPRRGGANVLTF
TRBJ1-2,TRBV29-1,TRBD1,NA,TGCAGCGCCAGACAGGGGGCAGGTGGCTACACCTTC,CSARQGAGGYTF
TRBJ2-7,TRBV6-2/TRBV6-3,NA,NA,TGTGCCAGCGGGGGGAGCTACGAGCAGTACTTC,CASGGSYEQYF
TRBJ2-7,TRBV9,NA,few,TGTGCCAGCAGCGTAGGGGTAGAGGGCGTCGGAATCTACGAGCAGTACTTC,CASSVGVEGVGIYEQYF
TRBJ2-2,TRBV5-6,NA,NA,TGTGCCAGCAGCTTGTGGTTCACCATGAACACCGGGGAGCTGTTTTTT,CASSLWFTMNTGELFF
TRBJ2-4,TRBV7-2,TRBD2,NA,TGTGCCAGCAGCTTAGCGCGTAATAGCGGGGGGGCCAGCAAAAACATTCAGTACTTC,CASSLARNSGGASKNIQYF
TRBJ1-1,TRBV7-2,NA,few,TGTGCCAGCAGCCGCAGGACCGCGAACACTGAAGCTTTCTTT,CASSRRTANTEAFF
TRBJ2-5,TRBV15,NA,NA,TGTGCCACCAGCAGAGGAATAGTGGCAGGACGAGAGACCCAGTACTTC,CATSRGIVAGRETQYF
TRBJ2-5,TRBV7-9,NA,many,TGTGCCAGCAGCCGGGGGGAGACCCAGTACTTC,CASSRGETQYF
TRBJ2-2,TRBV5-1,NA,NA,TGCGCCAGCAGCGAACAGGGAGTGCCAAACACCGGGGAGCTGTTTTTT,CASSEQGVPNTGELFF
TRBJ2-7,TRBV18,NA,NA,TGTGCCAGCTCACCGACAGGCTCCCCCTACGAGCAGTACTTC,CASSPTGSPYEQYF
TRBJ2-6,TRBV7-2,NA,NA,TGTGCCAGCAGCCCAGGGGCTAGGGCCAACGTCCTGACTTTC,CASSPGARANVLTF
TRBJ2-7,TRBV5-1,TRBD2,many,TGCGCCAGCAGCTTGGCCCTTGGTCTAGCGGGAAGCTACGAGCAGTACTTC,CASSLALGLAGSYEQYF
TRBJ1-1,TRBV12-3/TRBV12-4,NA,NA,TGTGCCAGCAGTTACAGGATCATGAACACTGAAGCTTTCTTT,CASSYRIMNTEAFF
TRBJ2-1,TRBV14,NA,NA,TGTGCCAGCAGCCAAGATTCGCTGTCTAGCCGCCCCTATGAGCAGTTCTTC,CASSQDSLSSRPYEQFF
TRBJ2-7,TRBV5-6,TRBD2,NA,TGTGCCAGCAGCTTAAGCGGGAGGGCCCGCGAGCAGTACTTC,CASSLSGRAREQYF
TRBJ2-2,TRBV28,TRBD2,few,TGTGCCAGCAGTCCGGGACTAGCGGGGTTCTGGGAGCTGTTTTTT,CASSPGLAGFWELFF